This TCR beta chain was captured in a study of cytomegalovirus exposure and HLA in healthy donors. Points from the study as a whole: For most TCR sequences rarity was the rule, although some public TCRs occurred in many donors.

Separation from the approximately 720-subject first cohort characterized the roughly 130-subject validation cohort, to which the donors belonged. Regarding this clone: Its antigen is unknown.

TCRdb's table, derived via immunoSEQ multiplex PCR, lists solely in-frame clones and lacks some. The sample contains about 360,000 clones, more than 80% of which appear only once. Germline-derived CDR1 and CDR2 are MNHEY and SVGAGI. Trimming cost V 4 bases and J 3 bases, with 12 bases left between them. The CDR3 runs to 15 residues. The sequence was obtained from a woman younger than 35 in good health and CMV-seronegative. The chain employs TRBV6-5 and TRBJ2-2; D is possibly TRBD1 (6 bases). Material: PBMCs. The CDR3, as DNA: TGTGCCAGCAGTTTGAAGGGACACTACACCGGGGAGCTGTTTTTT. Protein sequence: CASSLKGHYTGELFF.